Described below is a single T cell receptor (beta chain) sequence and its context. In the original workflow: The assay estimated nucleated cells by amplifying reference gene primers. Using immunoSEQ multiplex PCR, the repertoire was profiled, and TCRdb retains in-frame clones only, with some absent. D and trimming were read from the DNA, whereas the V and J calls and clone size are those reported in that table. The sample carries roughly 190,000 clones, 70% to 90% recorded once. Germline CDR1 and CDR2: MRHNA and SNTAGT. Trimming took off 2 bases at V and 5 bases at J, with 14 bases between the two ends. The CDR3 spans 15 residues. The data stem from a study of blood T cell repertoires in COVID-19. Whole-study context: There were acute and convalescent COVID-19 samples, and they came from the United States, Italy and Spain. Nucleic acid was either cDNA or gDNA, and it came from T cells, B-cell-depleted T cells, or PBMCs.

Sample: peripheral blood. The sequence came from a man aged 55 to 69 with active or convalescent COVID-19. V is TRBV6-4 and J is TRBJ2-3; D is possibly TRBD2 (6 bases). In DNA, the CDR3 is TGTGCCAGCAGTGACGTGGCAGGGAGGTTAGATACGCAGTATTTT. Translation: CASSDVAGRLDTQYF.